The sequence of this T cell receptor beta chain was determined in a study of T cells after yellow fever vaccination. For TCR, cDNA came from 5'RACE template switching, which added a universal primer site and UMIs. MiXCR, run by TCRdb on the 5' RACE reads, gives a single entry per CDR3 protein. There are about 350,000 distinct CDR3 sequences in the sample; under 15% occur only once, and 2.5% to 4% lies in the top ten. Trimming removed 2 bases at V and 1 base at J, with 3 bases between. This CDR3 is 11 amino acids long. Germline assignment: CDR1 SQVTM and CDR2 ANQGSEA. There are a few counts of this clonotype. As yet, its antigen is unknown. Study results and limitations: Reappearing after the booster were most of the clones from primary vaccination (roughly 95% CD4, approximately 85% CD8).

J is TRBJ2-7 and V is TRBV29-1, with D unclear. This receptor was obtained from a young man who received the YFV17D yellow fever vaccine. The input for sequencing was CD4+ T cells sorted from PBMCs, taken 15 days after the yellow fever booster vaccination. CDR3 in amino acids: CSVEQSYEQYF. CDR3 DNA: TGCAGCGTTGAACAGTCCTACGAGCAGTACTTC.